A selection of T cell receptor beta chains follows, all from one sample in a study of shared clonotypes between healthy human individuals. This table comes from immunoSEQ multiplex PCR, and its TCRdb copy is limited to in-frame clones, with some not included. The table has some 1.5 million clones, 95% to 99% seen once. Source material: naive CD4+ T cells sorted from blood. The receptors here all came from a man younger than 40 in good health. Both conserved end residues are part of each CDR3. The D gene is left open where the match is weak. The listing skips clone size in some rows; elsewhere it reads once, few, many or a size class.

j_gene	abundance	v_gene	d_gene	CDR3nt	CDR3aa
TRBJ1-1	-	TRBV5-1	-	TGCGCCAGCAGCCCGGTGAGGGGTGGCACTGAAGCTTTCTTT	CASSPVRGGTEAFF
TRBJ2-7	-	TRBV6-1	-	TGTGCCAGCAGTGAATCGGTTGGGGACGGCCCCTACGAGCAGTACTTC	CASSESVGDGPYEQYF
TRBJ2-3	-	TRBV30	TRBD1	TGTGCCTGGAGGAAGGGGACAGGGAAATTTCACGCAGATACGCAGTATTTT	CAWRKGTGKFHADTQYF
TRBJ2-5	-	TRBV5-1	TRBD2	TGCGCCAGCAGCTTGTTCCCGGGAGGGCACGAGACCCAGTACTTC	CASSLFPGGHETQYF
TRBJ2-7	-	TRBV11-2	-	TGTGCCAGCAGCTCGACCCGGGCATCCTACGAGCAGTACTTC	CASSSTRASYEQYF
TRBJ2-1	-	TRBV28	-	TGTGCCAGCACTTTCGGGTTGAATAGGTACAATGAGCAGTTCTTC	CASTFGLNRYNEQFF
TRBJ2-1	-	TRBV19	-	TGTGCCAGTACCCCCCAGGGGTATTACAATGAGCAGTTCTTC	CASTPQGYYNEQFF
TRBJ1-4	-	TRBV5-1	TRBD1	TGCGCCAGCAGCTTGGTGGGACAGCTTAATGAAAAACTGTTTTTT	CASSLVGQLNEKLFF
TRBJ1-4	-	TRBV5-1	TRBD1	TGCGCCAGCAGCTCATCACCCTGGCGTACAGGGGGCCGGATCGAAAAACTGTTTTTT	CASSSSPWRTGGRIEKLFF
TRBJ2-7	once	TRBV5-6	TRBD2	TGTGCCAGCAGCCCCTCCTGGGCGGGAGCTCGGTCATACGAGCAGTACTTC	CASSPSWAGARSYEQYF